This T cell receptor (beta chain) was captured in a study of cytomegalovirus exposure and HLA in healthy donors. The PCR was carried out with 60 Vbeta primers and 13 Jbeta primers. Libraries were prepared by immunoSEQ multiplex PCR; TCRdb keeps only in-frame clonotypes and omits some of them. The sample contains about 160,000 clones, 70% to 90% of which appear only once. CDR1 is SGHAT, CDR2 FQNNGV, per germline. This CDR3 has 11 amino acids. Deletions cut 7 bases from V and 9 bases from J, with 10 bases between. Comments on this clone: The antigen is not known.

General study results and limits: Rarity held for most TCR sequences, but there were some public TCRs that occurred in many donors. Several of the most significant clusters were apparently associated with common viral pathogens in a later analysis. The analysis excluded some indistinguishable V segments, including TRBV6-2 and TRBV6-3.

The genes are TRBV11-2 and TRBJ2-1; D may be TRBD1 (6 bases). This receptor was obtained from a woman between 18 and 29 years old in good health and CMV-seronegative. Sequencing was done on a sample of PBMCs. In DNA, the CDR3 is TGTGCCAGCACCTCAGGGGCTGAGCAGTTCTTC. This gives the protein CASTSGAEQFF.